This T cell receptor (beta chain) was sequenced in a study of T cell repertoires in ileal Crohn's disease. Notes on the study in general: High-frequency clones were more common in sorted CD8 than CD4 cells. Compared with non-smokers, active smokers at surgery showed more clonal expansions.

Method: immunoSEQ multiplex PCR; TCRdb's copy keeps in-frame clones and lacks some. The sample has about 17,000 clones, around 78% seen once. Germline CDR1 SGHTA, CDR2 FQGNSA. The CDR3 consists of 13 residues. V was trimmed by 4 bases and J by 4 bases, leaving 10 bases between them. Adults with ileal or ileocolonic Crohn's disease and an indication for resection were eligible. To note about this clone: Its antigen remains unknown.

Material: ileal tissue. This TCR was sampled from an adult with Crohn's disease. The J gene is TRBJ1-1, the V gene TRBV7-2, with D possibly TRBD1 on 6 matching bases. The CDR3 DNA sequence: TGTGCCAGCAGCTCAAGGACAGTCACTGAAGCTTTCTTT. It is translated as CASSSRTVTEAFF.